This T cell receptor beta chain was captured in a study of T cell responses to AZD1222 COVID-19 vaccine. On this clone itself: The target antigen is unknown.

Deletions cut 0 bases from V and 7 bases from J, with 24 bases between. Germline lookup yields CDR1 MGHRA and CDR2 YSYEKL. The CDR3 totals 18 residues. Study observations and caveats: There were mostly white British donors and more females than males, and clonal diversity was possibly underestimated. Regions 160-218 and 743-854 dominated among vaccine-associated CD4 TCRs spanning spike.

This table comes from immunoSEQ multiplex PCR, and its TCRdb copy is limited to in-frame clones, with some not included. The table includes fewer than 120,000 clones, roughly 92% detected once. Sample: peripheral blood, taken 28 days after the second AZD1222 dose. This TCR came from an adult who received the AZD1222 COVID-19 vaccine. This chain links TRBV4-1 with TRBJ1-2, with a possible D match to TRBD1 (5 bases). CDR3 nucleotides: TGCGCCAGCAGCCAAGATCAAGCCCGTGGACTGCGAAGGGGTGGCTACACCTTC. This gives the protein CASSQDQARGLRRGGYTF.